This T cell receptor (beta chain) was sequenced in a study of cytomegalovirus exposure and HLA in healthy donors. About the research overall: A previous analysis identified 95 million to 140 million unique TCR beta sequences derived from roughly 180 million T cells.

CDR3 length: 15 amino acids. Per the germline V gene, CDR1 is LGHNA and CDR2 is YSLEER. Losses at the gene ends were 1 base for V and 4 bases for J; bases not matched to a gene: 5. Both 60 Vbeta primers and 13 Jbeta primers went into the PCR. Clones were read by immunoSEQ multiplex PCR, and TCRdb kept only the in-frame ones, dropping some. Here the sample spans 100,000 or so clones, 78% being singletons. Study results and caveats: Excluded: some indistinguishable V segments such as TRBV6-2 and TRBV6-3. Researchers reported in a later analysis that common viral pathogens appeared linked to several top clusters. Productive rates of about 90% or about 30% were seen for most TCR beta V segments in an earlier analysis.

The table lists this clone with a count of one. Its antigen is as yet unknown. The source of this sequence is a man aged 25-45 years in good health and CMV-seronegative. The rearrangement uses TRBV4-3 and TRBJ2-7, with 9 bases fitting TRBD2. The sequenced sample was PBMCs. The CDR3 nucleotides are TGCGCCAGCAGCCAAGGGCGGGGGGGCGTTTACGAGCAGTACTTC. Amino acid sequence: CASSQGRGGVYEQYF.